This TCR beta chain was identified during a study of tumor-infiltrating lymphocytes in primary liver carcinoma. About the study: The patients, men and women alike, were aged 30 to 69 years.

CDR3 length: 16 amino acids. Germline V lookup: CDR1 LGHNA, CDR2 YNFKEQ. Study results and caveats: Overlap in tumor-adjacent and tumor-blood pairs fell below that of tumor region pairs.

Out of unsorted whole blood came the blood RNA, and germline DNA was extracted as well. In regard to this clonotype: Its target is unknown. An end of the junction differs from the germline gene, which may be a read error.

Reverse transcription of roughly 480 ng total RNA with a constant-region primer produced TCR beta cDNA. Nested multiplex PCR, run for three rounds with slightly modified ARM-PCR, yielded TCR beta libraries. TRBV1-TRBV30 forward and Cbeta reverse primers drove the first two roughly 11-cycle rounds. TCRdb called the multiplex PCR reads again in MiXCR, with one record for every CDR3 protein. The top ten hold 9% to 10% of the sample, which has approximately 310,000 distinct CDR3 sequences, 65% seen once. The sequencing input was peripheral blood. This receptor was taken from a man aged 40-55 years with primary liver carcinoma and hepatitis B virus infection. The gene calls are TRBV4-2 and TRBJ2-3; D may be TRBD1 (5 bases). The CDR3 is CASSQEAVQETVTQYF. The CDR3 coding sequence is TGTGCCAGCAGCCAAGAGGCGGTACAGGAGACAGTTACGCAGTATTTT.